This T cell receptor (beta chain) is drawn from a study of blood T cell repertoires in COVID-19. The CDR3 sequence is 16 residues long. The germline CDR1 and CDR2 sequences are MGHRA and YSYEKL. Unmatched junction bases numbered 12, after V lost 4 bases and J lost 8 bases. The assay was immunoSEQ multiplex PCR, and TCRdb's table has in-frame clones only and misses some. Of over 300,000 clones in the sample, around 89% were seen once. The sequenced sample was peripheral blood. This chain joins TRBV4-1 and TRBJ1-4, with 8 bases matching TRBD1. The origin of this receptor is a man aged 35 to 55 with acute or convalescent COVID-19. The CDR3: CASSPGTGIRAEKLFF. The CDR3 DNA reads TGCGCCAGCAGCCCTGGGACAGGCATCAGGGCGGAAAAACTGTTTTTT.